This TCR beta chain was sequenced for a study of blood T cells in healthy people across ages. Study-level points and caveats: Shifts in expanded clonotypes may have been confounded by donor CMV status, which was unknown.

The length of the CDR3 is 15 residues. Trimming at V came to 1 base and at J to 9 bases, leaving 8 bases not matched to a gene. The germline CDR1 and CDR2 sequences are SGHTA and FQGNSA. A J-beta primer mix and a sample-barcoded 5' primer were used in a second PCR of about 7 to 12 cycles. Every single cDNA molecule received a tag from a template-switch adaptor with 12 random nucleotides. Each CDR3 protein gets one entry after TCRdb re-called the 5' RACE reads with MiXCR. The data hold approximately 1,700,000 distinct CDR3 sequences, with approximately 40% observed a single time. The sample holds many counts of this clonotype. Its antigen is not identified.

This chain joins TRBV7-2 and TRBJ2-1; 8 nucleotides align to TRBD2. The sequence came from a human donor in good health. Sequencing was carried out using blood. As DNA, the CDR3 is TGTGCCAGCAGCTTAGTTTACGGGGGGGCCTCTGAGCAGTTCTTC. This translates into CASSLVYGGASEQFF.